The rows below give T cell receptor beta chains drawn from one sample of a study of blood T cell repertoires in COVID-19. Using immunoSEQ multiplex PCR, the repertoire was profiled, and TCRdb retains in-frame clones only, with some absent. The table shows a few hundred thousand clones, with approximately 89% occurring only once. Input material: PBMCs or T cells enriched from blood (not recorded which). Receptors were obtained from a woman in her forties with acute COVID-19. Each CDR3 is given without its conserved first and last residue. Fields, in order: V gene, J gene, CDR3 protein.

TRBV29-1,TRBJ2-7,SVDKAGGVDEQY
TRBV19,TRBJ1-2,ASSSSRDWLFGYT
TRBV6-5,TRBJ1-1,ASSYSTGMGEAF
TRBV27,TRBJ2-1,ASRAGGPVHEQF
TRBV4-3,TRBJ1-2,ASSQDFATDYGYT
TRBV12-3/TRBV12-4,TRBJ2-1,ASRGQGWNEQF
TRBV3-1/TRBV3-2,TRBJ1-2,ASSGPGQGAYGYT
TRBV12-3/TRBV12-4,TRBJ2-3,ASSPSDTQY
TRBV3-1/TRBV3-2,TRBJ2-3,ASSQPGFTDTQY
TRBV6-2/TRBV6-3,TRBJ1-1,ASSYGQIMNTEAF
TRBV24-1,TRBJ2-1,ATSDLVRAGNEQF
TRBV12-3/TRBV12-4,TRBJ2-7,ASRAGTSYEQY
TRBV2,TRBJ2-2,ASSADTYTGELF
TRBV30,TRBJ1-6,AWSVTGSSYNSPLH
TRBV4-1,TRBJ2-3,ASSPLAADTQY
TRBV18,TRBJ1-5,ASSPTRTGPQH
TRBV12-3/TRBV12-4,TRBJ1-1,ASSWGGNTEAF
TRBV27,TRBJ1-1,ASSRGGPDTEAF
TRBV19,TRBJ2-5,ASSSQETQY
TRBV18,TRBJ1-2,ASSPRDRVNYGYT
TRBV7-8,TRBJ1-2,ASSLALTGAGSYGYT
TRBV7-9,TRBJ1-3,ASSYLTGPSGNTIY